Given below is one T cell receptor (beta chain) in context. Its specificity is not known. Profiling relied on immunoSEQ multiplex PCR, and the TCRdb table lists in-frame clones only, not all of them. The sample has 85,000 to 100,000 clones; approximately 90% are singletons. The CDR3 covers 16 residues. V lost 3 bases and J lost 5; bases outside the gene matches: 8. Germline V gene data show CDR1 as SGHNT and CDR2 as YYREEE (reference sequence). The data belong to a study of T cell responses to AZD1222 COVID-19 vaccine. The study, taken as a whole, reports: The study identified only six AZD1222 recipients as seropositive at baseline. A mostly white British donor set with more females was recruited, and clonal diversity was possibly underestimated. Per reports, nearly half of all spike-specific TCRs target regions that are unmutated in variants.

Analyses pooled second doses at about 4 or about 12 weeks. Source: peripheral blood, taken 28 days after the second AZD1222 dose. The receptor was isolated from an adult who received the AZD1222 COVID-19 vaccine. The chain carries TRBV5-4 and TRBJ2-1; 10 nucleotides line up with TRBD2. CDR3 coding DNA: TGTGCCAGCAGCTCCACCCAACTAGCGGGGAACAATGAGCAGTTCTTC. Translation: CASSSTQLAGNNEQFF.